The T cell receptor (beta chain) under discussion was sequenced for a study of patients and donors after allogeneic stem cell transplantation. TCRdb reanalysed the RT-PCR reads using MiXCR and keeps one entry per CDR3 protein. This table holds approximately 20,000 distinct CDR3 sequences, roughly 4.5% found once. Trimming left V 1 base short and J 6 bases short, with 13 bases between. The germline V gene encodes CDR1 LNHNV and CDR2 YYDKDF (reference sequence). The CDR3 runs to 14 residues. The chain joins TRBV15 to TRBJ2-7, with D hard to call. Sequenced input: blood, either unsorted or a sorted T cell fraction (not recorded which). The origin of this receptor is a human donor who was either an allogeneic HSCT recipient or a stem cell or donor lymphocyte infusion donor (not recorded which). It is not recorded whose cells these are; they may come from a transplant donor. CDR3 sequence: CATSRGLSPREQYF. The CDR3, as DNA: TGTGCCACCAGCAGAGGGCTCTCTCCCCGCGAGCAGTACTTC.